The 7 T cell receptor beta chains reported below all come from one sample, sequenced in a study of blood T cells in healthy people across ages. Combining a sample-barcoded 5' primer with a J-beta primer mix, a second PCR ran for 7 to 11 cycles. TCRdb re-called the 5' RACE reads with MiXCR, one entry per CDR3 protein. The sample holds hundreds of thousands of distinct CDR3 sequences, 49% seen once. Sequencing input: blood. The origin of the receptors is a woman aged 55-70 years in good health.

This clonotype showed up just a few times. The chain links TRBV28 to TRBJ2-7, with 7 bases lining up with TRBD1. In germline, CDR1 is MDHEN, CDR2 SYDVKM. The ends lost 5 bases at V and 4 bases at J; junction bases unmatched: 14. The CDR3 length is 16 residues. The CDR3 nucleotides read TGTGCCAGCAGTACCCCTGACAGGGCCGTTGCGTACGAGCAGTACTTC. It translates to CASSTPDRAVAYEQYF.

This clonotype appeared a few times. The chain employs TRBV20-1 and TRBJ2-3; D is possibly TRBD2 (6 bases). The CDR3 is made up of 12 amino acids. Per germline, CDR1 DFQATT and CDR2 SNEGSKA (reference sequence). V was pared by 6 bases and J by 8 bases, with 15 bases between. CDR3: CSAPGVGATQYF. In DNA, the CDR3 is TGCAGTGCCCCGGGGGTAGGGGCTACGCAGTATTTT.

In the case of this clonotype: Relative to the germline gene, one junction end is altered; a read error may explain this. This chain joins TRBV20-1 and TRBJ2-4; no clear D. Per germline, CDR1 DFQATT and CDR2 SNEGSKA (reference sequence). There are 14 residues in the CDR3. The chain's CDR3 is CSAKLTSAKSIQYF. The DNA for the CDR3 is TGCAGTGCTAAGTTAACCTCAGCCAAAAGCATTCAGTACTTC.

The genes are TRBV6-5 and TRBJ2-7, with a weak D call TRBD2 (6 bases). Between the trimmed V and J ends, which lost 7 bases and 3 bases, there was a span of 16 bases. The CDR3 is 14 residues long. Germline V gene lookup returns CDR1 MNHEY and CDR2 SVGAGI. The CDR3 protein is CASTLRVGSYEQYF. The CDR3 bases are TGTGCCAGCACCTTACGGGTCGGGAGCTACGAGCAGTACTTC.

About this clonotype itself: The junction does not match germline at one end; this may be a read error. The DNA of the CDR3 is TGCCAGCGGGGTCCCCGCACAGATACGCAGTATTTT. It codes for CQRGPRTDTQYF. The rearrangement uses TRBV6-5 and TRBJ2-3; 7 nucleotides align to TRBD2. The germline V gene encodes CDR1 MNHEY and CDR2 SVGAGI. CDR3 length: 12 residues.

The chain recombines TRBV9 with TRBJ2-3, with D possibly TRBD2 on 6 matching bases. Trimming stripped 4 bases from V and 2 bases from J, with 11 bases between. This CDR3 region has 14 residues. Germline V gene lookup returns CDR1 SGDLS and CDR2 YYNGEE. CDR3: CASSIGGVTDTQYF. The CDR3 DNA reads TGTGCCAGCAGCATCGGGGGAGTCACAGATACGCAGTATTTT.

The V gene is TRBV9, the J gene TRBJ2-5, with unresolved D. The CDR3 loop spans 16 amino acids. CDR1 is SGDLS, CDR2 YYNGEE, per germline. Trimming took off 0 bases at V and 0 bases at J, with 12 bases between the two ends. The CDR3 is CASSVGEVPYQETQYF. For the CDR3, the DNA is TGTGCCAGCAGCGTAGGTGAGGTGCCGTACCAAGAGACCCAGTACTTC.